A single T cell receptor beta chain is shown here with its context. Its antigen is not known. Sequencing of the DNA from cultured CD4+ T cells was carried out with the Oncomine TCR Beta short-read assay. One entry per CDR3 protein results from TCRdb running MiXCR on the PCR reads. The table records approximately 9,300 distinct CDR3 sequences, over 35% of them present only once. V was shortened by 1 base and J by 9 bases, with 7 bases between the two germline ends. The CDR3 is 13 amino acids. Looked up from germline, CDR1 is LGHDT and CDR2 is YNNKEL (reference sequence). The record originates from a study of vaccination and CD4 T cells after COVID-19. As for treatment: approximately 10-day PBMC culture with coronavirus spike peptide pools or control peptides (ViraFEST assay).

The chain uses TRBV3-1 and TRBJ1-6; D is undetermined. This receptor was identified in a human donor who had recovered from COVID-19. The specimen was CD4+ T cells from blood, cultured in vitro. The CDR3 is CASSQGQPSPLHF. The CDR3 DNA follows: TGTGCCAGCAGCCAAGGGCAACCTTCACCCCTCCACTTT.